The present TCR beta chain was sequenced within a study of shared T cell receptors in the human thymus (dated by TCRdb to 2020 to 2023). Study-wide context: The study examined how the human thymus generates shared, self-reactive T-cell receptor alpha chains.

This clone is a singleton in its sample. There is no known antigen for this receptor. No base quality values were provided; no much bigger clone lies one nucleotide off. Taken from cysteine to phenylalanine, the CDR3 has 14 residues. Only the CDR3 DNA stays, 42 bases, in frame from base 1. Trimming removed 4 bases from V and 0 bases from J; the gene matches leave 2 bases unexplained. The germline V gene (reference sequence) gives CDR1 as GTSNPN and CDR2 as SVGIG. To prepare the library, the immunoSEQ multiplex PCR assay was applied. TCRdb re-hosts the immuneACCESS table, in-frame sequences only. Its copies lack some clones; in the studies checked, an unresolved V gene accounts for under half of them, and the cause for the rest is not known. This sample comprises just under 550,000 clones, roughly 74% of them detected only once. 0.013% of the sample rests with the top ten. The sample also formed part of further work on human thymus T cells. That second publication adds: Donors were immunologically healthy infants undergoing open corrective cardiac surgery for congenital heart defects in Finland. The thymus tissue came from surgical resects taken out during corrective cardiac surgery. V and J gene segment usage appeared biased in both thymic and peripheral blood repertoires. Highly overlapping thymic TCR repertoires among unrelated individuals were reported in the related research. The study characterized TCR alpha and beta repertoires from fewer than ten infant thymus samples and a few related peripheral blood samples. The infant donors were about 7 to 244 days old, and the cohort included a handful of males and two females. Thymocytes were freed from the tissue by mechanical means and kept at -70 degrees C as pellets of roughly 9-34 million cells. A QIAsymphony instrument was used to extract genomic DNA from frozen cell pellets. The immunoSEQ multiplex PCR assay was used to amplify the TCRB and TCRAD loci from a standardized quantity of quality-controlled genomic DNA. The amplicons covered the V(D)J region and were long enough to include the CDR3 and to identify the V and J genes. Amplicon sequencing was performed on an Illumina platform through the commercial immunoSEQ service. Corrections for primer bias and sequencing errors followed previously described methods, while TCRAD and TCRB definitions were based on the IMGT database. immunoSEQ Analyzer 3.0 and VDJTools were used for repertoire analysis, which covered basic statistics, V/J segment usage, diversity estimates, rarefaction and pairwise overlap. To estimate diversity, the Chao1, ChaoE, Efron-Thisted, Shannon and inverse Simpson indices were applied, and diversity was also estimated on datasets down-sampled to the smallest sample. Repertoire overlap used strict matching of CDR3 nucleotide sequence, V gene and J gene, with Jaccard-based multidimensional scaling clustering. On average, thymus samples gave around 880,000 unique TCRB clonotypes, whereas blood samples gave about 84,000.

Sequencing input: thymocytes. The source is a boy in the first two years of life with a congenital heart defect. Donor details come from another sample of the same person, matched by shared clones. The chain uses TRBV30 and TRBJ1-1, and 10 junctional nucleotides match TRBD1. The nucleotides are TGTGCCTGGACGGGACAGGGGCTGAACACTGAAGCTTTCTTT. Translated, this gives CAWTGQGLNTEAFF.